The text below deals with one T cell receptor beta chain. Its antigen is not known. This sample was included in a study of siplizumab effects on memory and regulatory T cells. General study findings and limits: It seemed that naive T cells were more diverse than memory cells and were major contributors to the alloresponse. Confirmatory evidence of suppressive function in proliferating siplizumab-culture Tregs was not obtained. Siplizumab produced a significant drop in alloreactive sequences attributable to unstimulated CD4+ memory cells.

About 1.1 x 10^5 TCR templates were measured in each sample. Clones were read by immunoSEQ multiplex PCR, and TCRdb kept only the in-frame ones, dropping some. This sample carries more than 85,000 clones, roughly 94% of them seen once, and the ten largest clones take approximately 0.61%. CDR3 length equals 15 residues. With V trimmed by 0 bases and J by 5 bases, 6 bases remained unmatched. Looked up from germline, CDR1 is GTSNPN and CDR2 is SVGIG (reference sequence). The receptor's source is a human donor in good health. The chain carries TRBV30 and TRBJ2-2; TRBD2 matches 7 bases. Specimen: Tregs sorted from blood. The CDR3 is CAWSVRAGATGELFF. CDR3 coding DNA: TGTGCCTGGAGTGTACGTGCGGGAGCGACCGGGGAGCTGTTTTTT.